There are many counts of the clone carrying this T cell receptor beta chain. Its antigen is still unknown. Profiled with immunoSEQ multiplex PCR; TCRdb holds only in-frame clones, not every one. The sample has 30,000 to 40,000 clones, none seen only once. This sample is drawn from a study of T cells after posttransplantation cyclophosphamide. The germline V gene has CDR1 SQVTM and CDR2 ANQGSEA. The germline V and J ends were trimmed by 1 base and 4 bases, with 14 bases remaining between them. The CDR3 is made up of 14 amino acids. Study-wide results and limits: TRB clonality was highly associated with recipient CMV seropositivity and reactivation. Donor-recipient repertoire similarity was low at 1-2 months, rising over year one. Tissue-infiltrating T cells from skin or gut overlapped little with blood T cells.

On the day of bone marrow donation, the related graft donor provided peripheral blood. Sequences were obtained from PBMCs. This TCR was recovered from a man aged 50-60 years in good health, CMV-negative, and a related stem cell transplant donor. The chain combines TRBV29-1 with TRBJ2-7; tentatively, D is TRBD2 (6 bases). CDR3: CSVEVEGGGYEQYF. In DNA, the CDR3 is TGCAGCGTTGAAGTTGAAGGTGGGGGGTACGAGCAGTACTTC.